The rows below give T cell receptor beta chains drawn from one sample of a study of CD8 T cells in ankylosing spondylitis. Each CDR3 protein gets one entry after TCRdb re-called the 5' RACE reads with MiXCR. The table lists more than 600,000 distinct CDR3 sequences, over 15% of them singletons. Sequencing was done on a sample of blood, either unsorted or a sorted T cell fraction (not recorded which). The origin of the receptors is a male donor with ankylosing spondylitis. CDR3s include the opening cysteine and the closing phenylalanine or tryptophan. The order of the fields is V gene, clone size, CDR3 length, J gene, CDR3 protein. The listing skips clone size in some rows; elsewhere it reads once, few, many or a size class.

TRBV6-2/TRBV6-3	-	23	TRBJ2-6	CASSYSSGVNRGRLSSGANVLTF
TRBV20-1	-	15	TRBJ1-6	CSARQQGAGNSPLHF
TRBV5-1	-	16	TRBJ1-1	CASSPDRERMNTEAFF
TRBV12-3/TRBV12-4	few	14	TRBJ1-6	CASSRQGIDSPLHF
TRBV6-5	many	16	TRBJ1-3	CASSYTIQSSGNTIYF
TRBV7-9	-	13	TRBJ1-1	CASSSFGNTEAFF
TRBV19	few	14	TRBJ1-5	CASSLGFRNQPQHF
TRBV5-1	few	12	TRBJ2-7	CASSSYIYEQYF
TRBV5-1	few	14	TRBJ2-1	CASSLGAGPNEQFF
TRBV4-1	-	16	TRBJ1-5	CASSQGPGETLEPQHF
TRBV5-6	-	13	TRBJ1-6	CASSVDTDSPLHF
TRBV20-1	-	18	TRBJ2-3	CSARGGVSGHTGTDTQYF
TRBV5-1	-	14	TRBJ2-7	CASSPGTSLDEQYF
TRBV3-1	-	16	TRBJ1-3	CASSQDGFSPGNTIYF
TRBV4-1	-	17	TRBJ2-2	CASSQDAGGAFGGELFF
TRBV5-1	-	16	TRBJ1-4	CASSLSPRSEGGKLFF
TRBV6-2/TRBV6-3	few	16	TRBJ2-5	CASSYSIGARRETQYF
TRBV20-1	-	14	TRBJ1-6	CSARGAVNNSPLHF
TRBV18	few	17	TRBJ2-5	CASSPGLAGGPPETQYF
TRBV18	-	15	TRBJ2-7	CASSPPTANYYEQYF